A single sample gave rise to the 27 T cell receptor beta chains below, sequenced in a study of blood T cell repertoires in COVID-19. The assay was immunoSEQ multiplex PCR, and TCRdb's table has in-frame clones only and misses some. The sample shows around 300,000 clones, around nine tenths of them seen only once. The source material was PBMCs or T cells enriched from blood (not recorded which). These receptors were collected from a woman aged 18-29 years who had recovered from COVID-19.

The chain has TRBV5-1 and TRBJ1-1; 8 bases agree with TRBD1. The CDR3 consists of 14 residues. Germline CDR1 is SGHRS and CDR2 is YFSETQ. The trim removed 0 bases at V and 7 bases at J, leaving 5 bases unmatched. DNA of the CDR3: TGCGCCAGCAGCTTGGGACAGGGGTATAATGAAGCTTTCTTT. Its protein product is CASSLGQGYNEAFF.

This clone is a singleton in its sample. The V call is TRBV9, the J call TRBJ2-3, with D maybe TRBD1 (5 bases). Germline-derived CDR1 and CDR2 are SGDLS and YYNGEE. The CDR3 is 15 amino acids. V gave up 2 bases and J gave up 2 bases, with 12 bases separating them. CDR3 protein: CASSVYDSDTDTQYF. The CDR3 bases are TGTGCCAGCAGCGTTTATGACAGTGACACAGATACGCAGTATTTT. The full variable domain, completed using reference TRBV9 and TRBJ2-3, is DSGVTQTPKHLITATGQRVTLRCSPRSGDLSVYWYQQSLDQGLQFLIQYYNGEERAKGNILERFSAQQFPDLHSELNLSSLELGDSALYFCASSVYDSDTDTQYFGPGTRLTVL.

The V call is TRBV7-2, the J call TRBJ2-3; tentative D call: TRBD2 (6 bases). Germline CDR1 and CDR2: SGHTA and FQGNSA. The CDR3 length is 18 residues. V was cut by 4 bases and J by 4 bases, with 24 bases left in between. The CDR3 region is CASSSHYRAGPGPDTQYF. The DNA of the CDR3 is TGTGCCAGCAGCTCCCATTACCGAGCGGGCCCGGGGCCAGATACGCAGTATTTT.

The V call is TRBV11-3, the J call TRBJ2-3; D might be TRBD2 (6 bases). CDR1 and CDR2 (germline): SGHNT, YENEEA. This CDR3 is built from 15 residues. Trimming pared 1 base from V and 1 base from J, leaving 9 bases between. DNA of the CDR3: TGTGCCAGCAGCTTAGGTTCTAGCGGCACAGATACGCAGTATTTT. Residues: CASSLGSSGTDTQYF.

J is TRBJ1-4 and V is TRBV19, with TRBD1 as a possible D gene (6 bases). V was pared by 4 bases and J by 3 bases, with 12 bases between. Germline V gives CDR1 LNHDA, CDR2 SQIVND (reference sequence). The CDR3 has 15 amino acids. The CDR3 DNA sequence: TGTGCCAGTAGTACAGGGACACTCCCTAATGAAAAACTGTTTTTT. This codes for CASSTGTLPNEKLFF.

This chain connects TRBV9 to TRBJ1-1; D is possibly TRBD1 (5 bases). The CDR3 contains 13 residues. CDR1 is SGDLS, CDR2 YYNGEE, per germline. V was pared by 0 bases and J by 7 bases, with 10 bases between. The CDR3 protein is CASSVDRSGEAFF. The CDR3 DNA reads as TGTGCCAGCAGCGTAGACAGGTCCGGTGAAGCTTTCTTT. The variable domain in full, completed from reference TRBV9 and TRBJ1-1, reads DSGVTQTPKHLITATGQRVTLRCSPRSGDLSVYWYQQSLDQGLQFLIQYYNGEERAKGNILERFSAQQFPDLHSELNLSSLELGDSALYFCASSVDRSGEAFFGQGTRLTVV.

The V gene is TRBV30, the J gene TRBJ1-6; D uncertain. The CDR3 runs to 13 residues. The germline V gene has CDR1 GTSNPN and CDR2 SVGIG (reference sequence). Deletions cut 5 bases from V and 5 bases from J, with 10 bases between. The CDR3 is CAWHRFNNSPLHF. The CDR3 coding sequence is TGTGCCTGGCACAGATTTAATAATTCACCCCTCCACTTT.

The rearrangement uses TRBV10-2 and TRBJ2-1; 11 nucleotides agree with TRBD2. This CDR3 has 16 amino acids. Germline trimming cut 2 bases from V and 4 bases from J; bases unmatched to any gene: 4. Germline CDR1 WSHSY, CDR2 SAAADI. For the CDR3, the DNA is TGCGCCAGCAGTGAGACTAGCGGGGGCGGATACAATGAGCAGTTCTTC. As protein: CASSETSGGGYNEQFF.

This chain connects TRBV11-3 to TRBJ2-1, with D possibly matching TRBD1 (5 bases). The CDR3 runs 16 residues. V was cut by 5 bases and J by 1 base, with 15 bases left in between. CDR1 SGHNT and CDR2 YENEEA come from the germline V gene. This chain's CDR3 is CASSRRAGPSYNEQFF. The CDR3 coding sequence is TGTGCCAGCAGCCGGCGTGCAGGGCCATCCTACAATGAGCAGTTCTTC.

This clone was detected once. This sequence joins TRBV19 and TRBJ1-2; possible D gene TRBD1, 5 bases. Trimming stripped 4 bases from V and 0 bases from J, with 12 bases between. Germline lookup yields CDR1 LNHDA and CDR2 SQIVND (reference sequence). The CDR3 loop spans 15 amino acids. The CDR3 DNA follows: TGTGCCAGTAGTAAGGCAGGGATAGCTAACTATGGCTACACCTTC. Translating gives CASSKAGIANYGYTF.

V and J are TRBV6-5 and TRBJ1-2, with D uncertain. CDR1 is MNHEY and CDR2 is SVGAGI in the germline V gene. The CDR3 is made up of 16 amino acids. V was shortened by 4 bases and J by 0 bases, with 15 bases between the two germline ends. CDR3 protein: CASSSPRSGPNYGYTF. CDR3 DNA: TGTGCCAGCAGTTCCCCGCGGTCTGGCCCTAACTATGGCTACACCTTC.

This clone has just one count. V gene TRBV14 combines with J gene TRBJ2-7; 7 positions agree with TRBD1. The germline CDR1 and CDR2 sequences are SGHDN and FVKESK. This CDR3 contains 14 residues. V lost 5 bases to trimming and J lost 3 bases; unmatched junction nucleotides: 7. For the CDR3, the DNA is TGTGCCAGCAGCACCCGGGACAGAAGCTACGAGCAGTACTTC. It codes for CASSTRDRSYEQYF.

The V call is TRBV19, the J call TRBJ1-1, with 10 bases that match TRBD1. This CDR3 has 14 amino acids. Germline V gene data show CDR1 as LNHDA and CDR2 as SQIVND (reference sequence). J lost 4 bases, V lost 5 bases, and 4 bases had no gene match. CDR3 sequence: CASSVTGGGTEAFF. The DNA of the CDR3 is TGTGCCAGTAGTGTGACAGGGGGCGGCACTGAAGCTTTCTTT.

J is TRBJ1-1 and V is TRBV4-3; 8 bases match TRBD1. The CDR3 contains 16 residues. Looked up from germline, CDR1 is LGHNA and CDR2 is YSLEER. Germline trimming cut 1 base from V and 1 base from J; bases unmatched to any gene: 5. In nucleotides, the CDR3 is TGCGCCAGCAGCCAAGCAATACAGGGGGGGAACACTGAAGCTTTCTTT. It translates to CASSQAIQGGNTEAFF.

The chain recombines TRBV3-1 (or the pseudogene TRBV3-2) with TRBJ2-7; no clear D. The germline V and J ends were trimmed by 2 bases and 4 bases, with 6 bases remaining between them. Germline V CDR1 and CDR2: LGHDT, YNNKEL (reference sequence). This CDR3 is built from 12 residues. The CDR3 bases are TGTGCCAGCAGCCAAACCCAGTACGAGCAGTACTTC. This translates into CASSQTQYEQYF.

This clone was counted a few times. This rearrangement joins TRBV3-1 (or the pseudogene TRBV3-2) to TRBJ1-1, with D maybe TRBD1 (6 bases). The CDR3 is 13 amino acids. CDR1 is LGHDT, CDR2 YNNKEL, per germline (reference sequence). V was pared by 6 bases and J by 1 base, with 9 bases between. In nucleotides, the CDR3 is TGTGCCAGCAGAGCAGGGGCGAACACTGAAGCTTTCTTT. It is translated as CASRAGANTEAFF.

The chain couples TRBV7-9 to TRBJ1-1, with 12 bases that match TRBD1. Germline V gene lookup returns CDR1 SEHNR and CDR2 FQNEAQ (reference sequence). The J segment lost 2 bases and the V segment lost 1 base, leaving 11 bases of the junction unmatched. The CDR3 has 19 amino acids. The CDR3 loop is CASSLVGTGGPLSNTEAFF. In DNA form, the CDR3 reads TGTGCCAGCAGCTTAGTAGGGACAGGGGGCCCCTTGAGCAACACTGAAGCTTTCTTT.

This chain connects TRBV6-5 to TRBJ1-1, with 8 bases lining up with TRBD1. V shed 6 bases, J shed 5 bases, and the junction held 5 bases outside the gene matches. Germline CDR1 reads MNHEY; CDR2 reads SVGAGI. This CDR3 comprises 13 residues. Here the CDR3 reads CASRQDRETEAFF. DNA of the CDR3: TGTGCCAGCAGACAGGACAGGGAAACTGAAGCTTTCTTT.

This clone was seen a single time. The rearrangement uses TRBV27 and TRBJ2-1; 11 positions match TRBD2. V was clipped by 4 bases and J by 0 bases; unmatched bases: 2. The CDR3 length is 16 residues. Germline CDR1 is MNHEY and CDR2 is SMNVEV (reference sequence). CDR3: CASSSTSGSSYNEQFF. CDR3 DNA: TGTGCCAGCAGTTCCACTAGCGGGAGCTCCTACAATGAGCAGTTCTTC.

The chain recombines TRBV3-1 (or the pseudogene TRBV3-2) with TRBJ2-1, with D perhaps matching TRBD2 (6 bases). The germline V gene has CDR1 LGHDT and CDR2 YNNKEL (reference sequence). This CDR3 is built from 15 residues. The germline V and J ends were trimmed by 5 bases and 2 bases, with 13 bases remaining between them. The CDR3 DNA sequence: TGTGCCAGCAGCTCCCGGGACTCCGCCTACAATGAGCAGTTCTTC. Amino acids: CASSSRDSAYNEQFF.

The gene calls are TRBV7-2 and TRBJ2-2; 14 positions agree with TRBD2. The CDR3 is made up of 16 amino acids. The V and J ends lost 5 bases and 4 bases, in that order; junction bases with no gene match: 3. Germline CDR1 and CDR2: SGHTA and FQGNSA. CDR3 protein: CASSATSGRATGELFF. CDR3 bases: TGTGCCAGCAGCGCGACTAGCGGGAGGGCCACCGGGGAGCTGTTTTTT. The full variable domain, with the rest looked up from reference TRBV7-2 and TRBJ2-2, is GAGVSQSPSNKVTEKGKDVELRCDPISGHTALYWYRQSLGQGLEFLIYFQGNSAPDKSGLPSDRFSAERTGGSVSTLTIQRTQQEDSAVYLCASSATSGRATGELFFGEGSRLTVL.

This chain links TRBV9 with TRBJ1-2; D uncertain. This CDR3 has 12 residues. Trimming shortened V by 3 bases and J by 5 bases, and 8 bases separated the two germline ends. The germline V gene encodes CDR1 SGDLS and CDR2 YYNGEE. The DNA of the CDR3 is TGTGCCAGCAGCGCCTGGGAGTATGGCTACACCTTC. Translating gives CASSAWEYGYTF.

The chain has TRBV2 and TRBJ2-7, with D possibly being TRBD1 (5 bases). The CDR3 sequence is 15 residues long. Germline CDR1 and CDR2: SNHLY and FYNNEI. The V end lost 2 bases, the J end lost 5 bases, and 16 bases lay between the germline ends. CDR3 DNA: TGTGCCAGCAGTGAAAGGGGTCGGCTTGGGGACGAGCAGTACTTC. Amino acid sequence: CASSERGRLGDEQYF.

This chain joins TRBV9 and TRBJ2-7; 7 bases align to TRBD2. The CDR3 loop spans 15 amino acids. Germline V gene sequence: CDR1 SGDLS, CDR2 YYNGEE. Unmatched junction bases numbered 12, after V lost 4 bases and J lost 5 bases. CDR3 coding DNA: TGTGCCAGCAGCCCCCACGCAAAAACTAGCGACGAGCAGTACTTC. This translates into CASSPHAKTSDEQYF.

The V and J genes are TRBV4-1 and TRBJ2-5; TRBD2 aligns across 9 bases. CDR1 is MGHRA and CDR2 is YSYEKL in the germline V gene. V shed 3 bases and J 3 bases; nucleotides not matched to a gene: 8. This CDR3 has 16 amino acids. DNA for the CDR3: TGCGCCAGCAGCCACCCAGGGCGGGGGGGCAAAGAGACCCAGTACTTC. Residues: CASSHPGRGGKETQYF.

V is TRBV19 and J is TRBJ1-1; tentatively, D is TRBD1 (5 bases). The CDR3 spans 14 residues. Germline assignment: CDR1 LNHDA and CDR2 SQIVND (reference sequence). The V end lost 4 bases, the J end lost 4 bases, and 13 bases lay between the germline ends. The CDR3, as DNA: TGTGCCAGTAGTAGGGCGGGGGTTGGCACTGAAGCTTTCTTT. Protein: CASSRAGVGTEAFF. Full variable domain (remainder filled in from reference TRBV19 and TRBJ1-1): DGGITQSPKYLFRKEGQNVTLSCEQNLNHDAMYWYRQDPGQGLRLIYYSQIVNDFQKGDIAEGYSVSREKKESFPLTVTSAQKNPTAFYLCASSRAGVGTEAFFGQGTRLTVV.

The chain joins TRBV3-1 (or the pseudogene TRBV3-2) to TRBJ2-2, with TRBD1 identical over 10 bases. CDR3 length: 15 residues. Germline CDR1 reads LGHDT; CDR2 reads YNNKEL (reference sequence). V shed 4 bases and J 7 bases; nucleotides not matched to a gene: 6. The CDR3 bases are TGTGCCAGCAGCCGGCGACAGGGGGCCGACGGGGAGCTGTTTTTT. It is translated as CASSRRQGADGELFF.